The 24 T cell receptor beta chains below were found in one sample sequenced in a study of blood T cell repertoires in COVID-19. TCRdb's copy holds only in-frame clones and misses some; the assay was immunoSEQ multiplex PCR. The data hold 200,000 to 250,000 clones, with about four fifths observed a single time. Material: PBMCs or T cells enriched from blood (not recorded which). These TCRs come from a woman aged 35 to 49 with acute COVID-19.

This chain links TRBV21-1 with TRBJ1-2; the table names TRBD1, a call not compared with the DNA. TRBV21-1 is designated a pseudogene. The length of the CDR3 is 15 residues. The CDR3 sequence: CASSKSQGRAYGYTF. CDR3 sequence (DNA): TGTGCCAGCAGCAAATCTCAGGGAAGGGCCTATGGCTACACCTTC.

The chain has TRBV6-2 or TRBV6-3 and TRBJ1-1; 9 nucleotides line up with TRBD1. Germline V gene lookup returns CDR1 MNHEY and CDR2 SVGEGT. This CDR3 spans 14 amino acids. V shed 5 bases and J 6 bases; nucleotides not matched to a gene: 7. DNA for the CDR3: TGTGCCAGCAGTAACCTACAGGGGGCGGCTGAAGCTTTCTTT. Translated: CASSNLQGAAEAFF.

This clone was counted a single time. This chain connects TRBV5-1 to TRBJ2-7; 11 bases line up with TRBD2. Germline assignment: CDR1 SGHRS and CDR2 YFSETQ. CDR3 length equals 15 residues. J was trimmed by 7 bases and V by 5 bases; bases with no gene match: 11. CDR3 DNA sequence: TGCGCCAGCAGGGGACTAGCGGAGTTCTACGGGGAGCAGTACTTC. This sequence encodes CASRGLAEFYGEQYF. Variable domain in full (rest from reference TRBV5-1 and TRBJ2-7): KAGVTQTPRYLIKTRGQQVTLSCSPISGHRSVSWYQQTPGQGLQFLFEYFSETQRNKGNFPGRFSGRQFSNSRSEMNVSTLELGDSALYLCASRGLAEFYGEQYFGPGTRLTVT.

This rearrangement joins TRBV11-1 to TRBJ2-3; 8 bases are shared with TRBD2. The CDR3 covers 15 residues. The V segment lost 1 base and the J segment 5 bases; nucleotides outside the gene matches: 5. CDR1 SGHAT and CDR2 FQDESV come from the germline V gene (reference sequence). The CDR3: CASSLVGLEGDTQYF. CDR3 bases: TGTGCCAGCAGCTTAGTGGGACTAGAAGGAGATACGCAGTATTTT.

The chain combines TRBV7-9 with TRBJ2-3, with 9 bases lining up with TRBD2. The germline V gene has CDR1 SEHNR and CDR2 FQNEAQ (reference sequence). The CDR3 covers 13 residues. V lost 10 bases to trimming and J lost 4 bases; unmatched junction nucleotides: 6. The CDR3 spells CATSGTSSDTQYF. The CDR3 nucleotides read TGTGCCACCTCCGGGACTAGCTCAGATACGCAGTATTTT.

V and J are TRBV4-2 and TRBJ1-6; D is possibly TRBD1 (5 bases). Trimming left V 0 bases short and J 10 bases short, with 13 bases between. Germline loops: CDR1 LGHNA, CDR2 YNFKEQ. The CDR3 sequence is 15 residues long. CDR3 loop: CASSQDPGGRSPLHF. CDR3 DNA sequence: TGTGCCAGCAGCCAAGATCCGGGGGGAAGATCACCCCTCCACTTT.

V and J are TRBV6-5 and TRBJ1-2, with D hard to call. Trimming stripped 4 bases from V and 3 bases from J, with 15 bases between. CDR1 MNHEY and CDR2 SVGAGI come from the germline V gene. This CDR3 is 15 amino acids long. CDR3 DNA sequence: TGTGCCAGCAGTTCCTTTTTTCCCGCGGACTATGGCTACACCTTC. It specifies CASSSFFPADYGYTF.

The chain employs TRBV7-9 and TRBJ1-1, with TRBD1 matching 8 bases. The junction had 9 bases not matched to a gene; V was cut back by 3 bases and J by 6 bases. This CDR3 region has 15 residues. CDR1 and CDR2 from the germline V gene are SEHNR and FQNEAQ (reference sequence). DNA of the CDR3: TGTGCCAGCAGCTTGTCTCAGGGGGCGGCCTCTGAAGCTTTCTTT. It codes for CASSLSQGAASEAFF.

The chain uses TRBV7-2 and TRBJ1-5; no clear D. There are 14 residues in the CDR3. Trimming took 5 bases from V and 2 from J, leaving 10 bases between them. Per the germline V gene, CDR1 is SGHTA and CDR2 is FQGNSA. The DNA of the CDR3 is TGTGCCAGCAGCCCCTGGGAGGGCAATCAGCCCCAGCATTTT. This codes for CASSPWEGNQPQHF. The full variable domain, its missing parts supplied by reference TRBV7-2 and TRBJ1-5, is GAGVSQSPSNKVTEKGKDVELRCDPISGHTALYWYRQSLGQGLEFLIYFQGNSAPDKSGLPSDRFSAERTGGSVSTLTIQRTQQEDSAVYLCASSPWEGNQPQHFGDGTRLSIL.

The V call is TRBV28, the J call TRBJ1-5, with D possibly being TRBD1 (6 bases). CDR1 and CDR2 from the germline V gene are MDHEN and SYDVKM. The CDR3 covers 14 residues. V lost 2 bases, J lost 3 bases, and 8 bases lay in between. The CDR3 DNA is TGTGCCAGCAGTTTAAGGGGGTTCAATCAGCCCCAGCATTTT. This sequence encodes CASSLRGFNQPQHF. Supplemented by reference TRBV28 and TRBJ1-5, the full variable domain reads DVKVTQSSRYLVKRTGEKVFLECVQDMDHENMFWYRQDPGLGLRLIYFSYDVKMKEKGDIPEGYSVSREKKERFSLILESASTNQTSMYLCASSLRGFNQPQHFGDGTRLSIL.

This clone was counted between two and nine times. The chain carries TRBV4-2 and TRBJ1-1; no clear D gene. Per the germline V gene, CDR1 is LGHNA and CDR2 is YNFKEQ. The CDR3 covers 15 residues. Trimming stripped 2 bases from V and 5 bases from J, with 15 bases between. The CDR3: CASSQREPSRTEAFF. CDR3 DNA: TGTGCCAGCAGCCAAAGGGAGCCGTCGAGGACTGAAGCTTTCTTT.

The rearrangement links TRBV7-2 to TRBJ2-7; tentatively, D is TRBD1 (6 bases). Trimming cost V 5 bases and J 0 bases, with 14 bases left between them. The CDR3 runs 15 residues. Per the germline V gene, CDR1 is SGHTA and CDR2 is FQGNSA. As DNA, the CDR3 is TGTGCCAGCAGCCCCTTGGACAGCAGCTCCTACGAGCAGTACTTC. Translation gives CASSPLDSSSYEQYF.

V and J are TRBV18 and TRBJ1-1; D is uncertain. V was clipped by 4 bases and J by 4 bases, with 16 bases between them. This CDR3 has 15 residues. Germline V CDR1 and CDR2: KGHSH, LQKENI. Here the CDR3 DNA reads TGTGCCAGCTCACAGGATGCAGTTCGAGGCACTGAAGCTTTCTTT. Protein: CASSQDAVRGTEAFF.

The chain links TRBV27 to TRBJ2-3; TRBD2 matches at 13 bases. Losses at the gene ends were 5 bases for V and 7 bases for J; bases not matched to a gene: 15. CDR1 is MNHEY and CDR2 is SMNVEV in the germline V gene (reference sequence). The CDR3 is 18 residues long. This CDR3 is CASSIRPGTSGTTYTQYF. In DNA, the CDR3 is TGTGCCAGCAGTATACGTCCCGGGACTAGCGGGACCACTTATACGCAGTATTTT.

This sequence joins TRBV2 and TRBJ2-7; D uncertain. This CDR3 region has 11 residues. Germline V gene data show CDR1 as SNHLY and CDR2 as FYNNEI. With 4 bases removed from V and 3 bases from J, the gap between germline ends came to 4 bases. CDR3 loop: CASSVLYEQYF. The CDR3 DNA is TGTGCCAGCAGTGTACTCTACGAGCAGTACTTC.

This rearrangement joins TRBV29-1 to TRBJ1-2, with D uncertain. Germline assignment: CDR1 SQVTM and CDR2 ANQGSEA. Deletions cut 6 bases from V and 4 bases from J, with 12 bases between. There are 12 residues in the CDR3. CDR3 nucleotide sequence: TGCAGCGTAGATGAACAGAGCTATGGCTACACCTTC. It translates to CSVDEQSYGYTF.

V is TRBV3-1 (or the pseudogene TRBV3-2) and J is TRBJ1-2; the D gene is possibly TRBD1 (5 bases). This CDR3 region has 13 residues. Trimming took off 3 bases at V and 4 bases at J, with 9 bases between the two ends. Germline CDR1 is LGHDT and CDR2 is YNNKEL (reference sequence). The CDR3 sequence is CASSQGLIYGYTF. DNA for the CDR3: TGTGCCAGCAGCCAGGGACTGATCTATGGCTACACCTTC.

The chain couples TRBV24-1 to TRBJ2-1, with 7 bases aligning to TRBD2. CDR1 KGHDR and CDR2 SFDVKD come from the germline V gene. The CDR3 consists of 16 residues. After removal of 4 bases from V and 0 bases from J, the junction contained 5 bases not matched to a gene. CDR3 DNA sequence: TGTGCCACCAGTGAGGGCGGGGGAAGCTCCTACAATGAGCAGTTCTTC. The encoded protein is CATSEGGGSSYNEQFF.

The V and J genes are TRBV20-1 and TRBJ2-1, with TRBD2 matching 7 bases. Trimming removed 3 bases from V and 3 bases from J; junction bases left unmatched: 5. Germline CDR1 is DFQATT and CDR2 is SNEGSKA (reference sequence). The length of the CDR3 is 14 residues. CDR3 sequence reads: CSASGGEGYNEQFF. The CDR3 region has the DNA TGCAGTGCTAGTGGCGGGGAGGGCTACAATGAGCAGTTCTTC.

The gene calls are TRBV6-1 and TRBJ1-2; D perhaps matches TRBD1 (5 bases). The CDR3 sequence is 13 residues long. CDR1 is MNHNS, CDR2 SASEGT, per germline. The V end lost 7 bases, the J end lost 6 bases, and 15 bases lay between the germline ends. The CDR3 loop reads CASIRGNNNGYTF. In DNA, the CDR3 is TGTGCCAGCATTCGGGGGAACAATAATGGCTACACCTTC.

The CDR3 DNA follows: TGTGCCTGGACGGGACAGGGGCACTATGGCTACACCTTC. It translates to CAWTGQGHYGYTF. This chain joins TRBV30 and TRBJ1-2; TRBD1 agrees at 10 bases. CDR1 is GTSNPN, CDR2 SVGIG, per germline (reference sequence). This CDR3 spans 13 amino acids. V lost 4 bases, J lost 3 bases, and 2 bases stayed unmatched.

This rearrangement joins TRBV7-8 to TRBJ1-5; 9 nucleotides align to TRBD1. CDR1 and CDR2 (germline): SGHVS, FQNEAQ. The J segment lost 7 bases and the V segment lost 6 bases, leaving 7 bases of the junction unmatched. The CDR3 consists of 14 residues. CDR3 nucleotides: TGTGCCAGCAGTCAACAGGGGGCTATCCAGCCCCAGCATTTT. Protein product: CASSQQGAIQPQHF.

For this clone: Compared with germline, one end of the junction differs, possibly owing to a read error. V and J are TRBV28 and TRBJ2-5, with D perhaps matching TRBD1 (6 bases). Germline-derived CDR1 and CDR2 are MDHEN and SYDVKM. CDR3 length: 13 residues. CDR3 sequence (DNA): TGTGCCAGCAGTCCCACCTCGGACAGTTTGAGGGACTTC. Its translation: CASSPTSDSLRDF.

This rearrangement joins TRBV4-3 to TRBJ1-4; D possibly corresponds to TRBD1 (5 bases). Trimming left V 8 bases short and J 4 bases short, with 14 bases between. The CDR3 length is 14 residues. Germline V gene data show CDR1 as LGHNA and CDR2 as YSLEER. This CDR3 reads CASGFGQINEKLFF. As DNA, the CDR3 is TGCGCCAGCGGATTCGGACAAATTAATGAAAAACTGTTTTTT.